This T cell receptor (beta chain) was retrieved from a study of T cells after yellow fever vaccination (dated by TCRdb to about 2019). Broadly, across the study: Libraries from fractions with low cell numbers were prepared with the SMART-Seq v4 Ultra Low Input RNA kit. To follow T-cell clones before and after primary and booster YFV17D yellow fever vaccination, bulk TCR alpha and beta repertoires were sequenced over time. The cohort comprised two healthy male donors, one aged 18 to 30 and one aged 30 to 40 years. Blood was drawn at multiple timepoints before and after primary and secondary immunization, with bulk PBMC replicates and cell subsets isolated. Here is what the overall study found, with its caveats: Only a couple of donors were included in the study, so the extent to which the findings can be generalized is limited. A small share of clonotypes was detected in both CD4 and CD8 compartments, with the overlap likely arising from convergent recombination. Because abundant contaminating clonotypes from the bulk population could be contained in FACS-sorted repertoires, computational filtering was required. After the booster, most of the clones that had expanded following primary vaccination were detected again (roughly 96% of CD4 and 80% to 90% of CD8), which suggests that memory was broadly maintained. Compared with the primary T-cell response, the secondary T-cell response was faster but weaker, reaching its peak on day 5 rather than on day 15.

Sequencer: Illumina NovaSeq 6000. Synthesis of TCR cDNA relied on 5'RACE template switching, a step that introduced a universal primer site along with unique molecular identifiers. Priming for cDNA synthesis came from both the TCR alpha and TCR beta constant segments. Library amplification used two PCR steps, and the second PCR step added sample barcodes and sequencing adapters. Libraries were sequenced on Illumina HiSeq 2500 (2x100 bp) or NovaSeq (2x150 bp). In the original analysis: MIGEC was used to demultiplex reads and collapse the reads into UMI consensus sequences, and MiXCR was used for V(D)J alignment. Using edgeR on replicate PBMC samples, clonotypes were called vaccine-responding if FDR was below 0.01 and the log2 fold change was above 5 up to day 15. Each bulk clonotype received a CD4 or CD8 identity based on whether the sequenced CD4 or CD8 repertoire contained that clonotype at higher abundance. TCRdb passed the public sequencing reads through fastp at Q25 and MiXCR, retaining productive beta sequences. Rows with one shared CDR3 protein collapse into an entry with the most common genes and DNA. TCRdb assigned the V and J calls; the authors' analysis was not used. The sample contains about 310,000 distinct CDR3 sequences, around 3.9% of them found a single time. About a quarter of the sample lies in the top ten.

The CDR3 runs 14 amino acids, cysteine and phenylalanine included. CDR3 DNA only is kept here, 42 bases in frame from base 1. CDR1 MRHNA and CDR2 SNTAGT are derived from the germline V gene. V is shortened by 3 bases, J by 1 base, and the region joining them spans 6 bases. This clonotype was seen repeatedly, ten times or more. The antigen it recognizes is unknown. Base quality data are lacking; no much larger clone is found one base away. The sample's treatment or condition, from its label and the paper: live attenuated yellow fever vaccine strain. At each blood-draw timepoint, two biological replicates of bulk PBMCs were obtained. PBMCs were isolated from peripheral blood using a standard Ficoll-Paque protocol. TriZol was used to extract RNA from bulk PBMCs, CD4 and CD8 fractions, and dextramer-positive and dextramer-negative fractions.

The starting material was PBMCs, obtained on the day of the yellow fever booster vaccination. This TCR derives from a young man who received the YFV17D yellow fever vaccine. The V and J segments used are TRBV6-4 and TRBJ2-2; a weak D assignment points to TRBD2 (6 bases agree). The DNA is as follows: TGTGCCAGCAGTGAGGGACTGAACACCGGGGAGCTGTTTTTT. The resulting protein is CASSEGLNTGELFF.